Included here is one TCR beta chain sequence, with context. Its antigen is still unknown. This specimen belongs to a study of regulatory T cells in long-lasting Graves disease. The wider study: Those with persistent Graves' disease had received antithyroid drugs for over 5 years with positive TSH receptor antibodies.

Through Arm-PCR of CDR3 regions and iRepertoire HTBI primers, TCR beta libraries were built. TCRdb re-called the multiplex PCR reads through MiXCR, storing one row per CDR3 protein. The top ten clones hold 56% of a sample with under 350,000 distinct CDR3 sequences, 22% of them seen once. General study results and limits: Under persistent disease, TRBV28, TRBJ1-2 and TRBJ2-5 were used preferentially. More public clonotypes were shared by persistent patients (around 3,000) than by new patients (around 990). Persistent Graves' patients showed less TCR diversity than newly diagnosed patients showed.

As for time point: persistent/refractory GD, antithyroid drugs over 5 years with positive TRAb. After RNA was extracted from PBMCs, the TCR library was made from it. CDR3 length: 14 amino acids. With 0 bases clipped from V and 6 bases from J, the junction kept 0 bases outside the gene matches. Germline loops: CDR1 DFQATT, CDR2 SNEGSKA (reference sequence). The TCR sequence derives from a female donor with Graves disease. The chain joins TRBV20-1 to TRBJ2-3; 13 bases align to TRBD2. Source: peripheral blood mononuclear cells (PBMCs), taken when the disease was refractory, from a patient treated with antithyroid drugs. CDR3 amino acids: CSARELAGGDTQYF. In DNA, the CDR3 is TGCAGTGCTAGAGAACTAGCGGGAGGGGATACGCAGTATTTT.